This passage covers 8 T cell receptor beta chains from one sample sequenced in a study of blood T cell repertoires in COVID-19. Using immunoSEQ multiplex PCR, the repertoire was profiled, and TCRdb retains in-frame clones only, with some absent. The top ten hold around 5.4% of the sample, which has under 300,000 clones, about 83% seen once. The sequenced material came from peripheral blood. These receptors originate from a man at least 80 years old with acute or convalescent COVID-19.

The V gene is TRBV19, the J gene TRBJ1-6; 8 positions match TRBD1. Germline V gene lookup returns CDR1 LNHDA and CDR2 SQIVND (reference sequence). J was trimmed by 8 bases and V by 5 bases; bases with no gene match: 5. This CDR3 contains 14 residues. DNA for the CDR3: TGTGCCAGTAGTTCCCAGGGGGCGGATTCACCCCTCCACTTT. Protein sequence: CASSSQGADSPLHF.

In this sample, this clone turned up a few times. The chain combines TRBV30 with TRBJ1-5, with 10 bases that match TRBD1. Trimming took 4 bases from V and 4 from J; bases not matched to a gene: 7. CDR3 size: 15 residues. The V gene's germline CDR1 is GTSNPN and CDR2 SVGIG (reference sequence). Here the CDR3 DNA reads TGTGCCTGGAACCCCGGACAGGGGGAGAATCAGCCCCAGCATTTT. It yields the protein CAWNPGQGENQPQHF.

The CDR3 loop is CASSSQGVTEAFF. The CDR3 DNA reads as TGTGCCAGCAGTTCACAGGGAGTCACTGAAGCTTTCTTT. V is TRBV6-5 and J is TRBJ1-1; the D gene is possibly TRBD1 (6 bases). The V gene lost 4 bases and the J gene lost 4 bases, with 10 bases spanning the gap. Germline V gene data show CDR1 as MNHEY and CDR2 as SVGAGI. The CDR3 length is 13 residues.

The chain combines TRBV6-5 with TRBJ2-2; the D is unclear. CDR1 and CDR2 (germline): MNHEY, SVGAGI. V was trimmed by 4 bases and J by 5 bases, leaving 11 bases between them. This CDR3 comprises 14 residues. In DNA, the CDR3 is TGTGCCAGCAGTTCTGCTAGGAGAACCGGGGAGCTGTTTTTT. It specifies CASSSARRTGELFF.

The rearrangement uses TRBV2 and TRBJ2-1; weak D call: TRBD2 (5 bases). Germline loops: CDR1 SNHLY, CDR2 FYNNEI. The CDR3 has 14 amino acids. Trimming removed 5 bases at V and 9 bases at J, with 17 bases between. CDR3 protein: CASSLDGVRSEQFF. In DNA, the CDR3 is TGTGCCAGCAGTTTGGACGGGGTTCGGAGTGAGCAGTTCTTC. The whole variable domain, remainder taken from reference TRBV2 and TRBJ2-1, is EPEVTQTPSHQVTQMGQEVILRCVPISNHLYFYWYRQILGQKVEFLVSFYNNEISEKSEIFDDQFSVERPDGSNFTLKIRSTKLEDSAMYFCASSLDGVRSEQFFGPGTRLTVL.

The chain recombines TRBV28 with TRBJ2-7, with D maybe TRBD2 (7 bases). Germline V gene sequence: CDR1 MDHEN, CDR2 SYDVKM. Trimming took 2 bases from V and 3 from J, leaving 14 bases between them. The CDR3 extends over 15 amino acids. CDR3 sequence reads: CASSLREGGSYEQYF. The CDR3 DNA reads TGTGCCAGCAGTTTACGAGAGGGGGGGAGCTACGAGCAGTACTTC.

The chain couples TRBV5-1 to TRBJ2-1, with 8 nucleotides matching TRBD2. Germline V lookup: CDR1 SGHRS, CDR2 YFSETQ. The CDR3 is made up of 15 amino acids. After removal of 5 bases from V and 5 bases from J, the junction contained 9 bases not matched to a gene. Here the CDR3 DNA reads TGCGCCAGCAGGGATGTCCGGGAGGGCCACAATGAGCAGTTCTTC. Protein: CASRDVREGHNEQFF.

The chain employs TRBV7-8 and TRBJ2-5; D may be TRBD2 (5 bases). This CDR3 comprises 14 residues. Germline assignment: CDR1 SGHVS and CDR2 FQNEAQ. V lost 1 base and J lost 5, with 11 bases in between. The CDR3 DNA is TGTGCCAGCAGCTTAGGACTAACTCGGGAGACCCAGTACTTC. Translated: CASSLGLTRETQYF.